This T cell receptor (beta chain) was found in a study of blood T cell repertoires in COVID-19 (dated by TCRdb to the early 2020s). Regarding the complete study: Collaborator samples came from the United States, Italy and Spain and covered acute and convalescent phases of COVID-19. Where available, HLA class I and class II types were taken from metadata supplied by the sample provider and were not determined by assay-based typing. The dataset comprised deeply sampled blood TCRbeta repertoires from subjects exposed to, actively infected with, or recovered from COVID-19. Samples came from the ongoing ImmuneRACE study (first 160 participants) plus 1,254 subjects from 6 global collaborators. The repertoires were released in a freely available public database intended as a resource for research on the immune response to SARS-CoV-2. The prospective study material was composed of cDNA or gDNA derived from T cells, B-cell-depleted T cells, or PBMCs. The sample metadata nearly always contained a de-identified subject ID, COVID-19 status, age in years and sex.

Collaborating institutions collected whole blood in K2EDTA tubes following their own protocols. For TCRbeta analysis, collaborators shipped samples in one of three forms: frozen whole blood, isolated PBMCs, or DNA extracted from either of those sample types. The paper as a whole reports these results and caveats: The amount of clinical and demographic metadata varied by source and participant and was provided uncurated.

The immunoSEQ Assay, a bias-controlled multiplex PCR, was used to amplify TCRbeta CDR3 regions from genomic DNA. Per the source publication's procedure: The number of nucleated cells in each sample was estimated by amplification of reference gene primers within the assay. To quantify the absolute abundance of each unique TCRbeta CDR3 rearrangement, sequence reads were collapsed and filtered. For each sample, productive Simpson clonality was calculated as the square root of Simpson's diversity index over productive rearrangements. Held by TCRdb, this immuneACCESS table contains in-frame sequences only and omits some clones. Under half of the omission traces to an unresolved V gene where checked; the cause of the rest is unknown. V, J and clone size were drawn from that table, and D and trimming were deduced from the DNA. The sample has 65,000 or so clones on record, approximately 82% of them singletons. The biggest ten clones account for less than 4.5% of the sample.

Notes on this clone: Its binding antigen is unknown. The sample holds no much larger clone one base away, and base qualities are not on file.

Sequenced input: peripheral blood. This TCR was sampled from a man aged 55-75 years with acute or convalescent COVID-19.

Here is the DNA: TGTGCCAGCACCTTGGGGCCAGGAGGTGAAAAACTGTTTTTT. Its translation reads: CASTLGPGGEKLFF. In this chain, TRBV7-9 is recombined with TRBJ1-4; perhaps TRBD1 is the D gene, with 5 bases matching. Its CDR3 holds 14 amino acids, cysteine through phenylalanine. The retained sequence is limited to the CDR3, 42 bases, with the frame set at the first base. Trimming costs V 7 bases and J 7 bases, and their ends lie 16 bases apart. CDR1 is given as SEHNR and CDR2 as FQNEAQ, both from the germline V gene (reference sequence). This CDR3, with the reference TRBV7-9 and TRBJ1-4 proteins standing in past its ends, gives the full variable domain DTGVSQNPRHKITKRGQNVTFRCDPISEHNRLYWYRQTLGQGPEFLTYFQNEAQLEKSRLLSDRFSAERPKGSFSTLEIQRTEQGDSAMYLCASTLGPGGEKLFFGSGTQLSVL.